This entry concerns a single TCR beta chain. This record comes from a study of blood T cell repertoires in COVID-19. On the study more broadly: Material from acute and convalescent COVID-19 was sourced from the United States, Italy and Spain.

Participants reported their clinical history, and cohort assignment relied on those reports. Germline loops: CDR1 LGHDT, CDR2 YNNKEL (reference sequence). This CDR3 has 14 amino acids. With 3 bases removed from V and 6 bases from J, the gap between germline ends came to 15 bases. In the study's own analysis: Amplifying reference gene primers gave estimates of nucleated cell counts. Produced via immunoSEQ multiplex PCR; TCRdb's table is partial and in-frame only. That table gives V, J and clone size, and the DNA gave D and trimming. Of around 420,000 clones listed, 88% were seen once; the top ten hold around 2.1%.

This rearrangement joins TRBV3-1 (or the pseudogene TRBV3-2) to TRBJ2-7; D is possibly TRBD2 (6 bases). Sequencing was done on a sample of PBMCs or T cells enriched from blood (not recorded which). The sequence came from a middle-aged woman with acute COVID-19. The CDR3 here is CASSHQGRDREQYF. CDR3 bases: TGTGCCAGCAGCCACCAAGGGCGGGACCGCGAGCAGTACTTC.